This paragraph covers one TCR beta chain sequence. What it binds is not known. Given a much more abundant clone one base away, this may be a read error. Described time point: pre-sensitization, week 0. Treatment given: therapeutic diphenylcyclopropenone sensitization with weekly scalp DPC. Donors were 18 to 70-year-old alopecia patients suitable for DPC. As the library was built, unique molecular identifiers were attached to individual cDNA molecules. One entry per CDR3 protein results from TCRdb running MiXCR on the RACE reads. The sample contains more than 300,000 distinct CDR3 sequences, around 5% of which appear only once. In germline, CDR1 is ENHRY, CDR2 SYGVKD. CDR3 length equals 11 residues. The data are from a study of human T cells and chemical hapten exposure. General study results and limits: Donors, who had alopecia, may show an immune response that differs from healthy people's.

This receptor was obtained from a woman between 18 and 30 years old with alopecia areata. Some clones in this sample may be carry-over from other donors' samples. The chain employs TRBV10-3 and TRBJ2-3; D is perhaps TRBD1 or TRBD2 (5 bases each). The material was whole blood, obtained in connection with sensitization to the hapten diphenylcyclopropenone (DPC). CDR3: CAICEGDTQYF. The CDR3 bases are TGTGCCATCTGTGAGGGGGATACGCAGTATTTT.